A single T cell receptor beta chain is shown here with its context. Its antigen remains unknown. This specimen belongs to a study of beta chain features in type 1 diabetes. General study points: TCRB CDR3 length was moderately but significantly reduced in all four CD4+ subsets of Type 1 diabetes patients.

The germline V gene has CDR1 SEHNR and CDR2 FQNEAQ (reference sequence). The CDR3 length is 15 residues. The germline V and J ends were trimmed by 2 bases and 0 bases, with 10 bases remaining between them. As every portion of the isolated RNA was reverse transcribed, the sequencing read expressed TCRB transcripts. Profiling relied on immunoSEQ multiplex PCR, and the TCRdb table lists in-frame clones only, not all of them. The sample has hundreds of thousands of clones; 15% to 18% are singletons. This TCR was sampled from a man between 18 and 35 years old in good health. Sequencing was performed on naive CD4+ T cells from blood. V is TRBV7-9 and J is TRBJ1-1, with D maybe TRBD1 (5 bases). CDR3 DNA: TGTGCCAGCAGCTTATCGGGGGATATGAACACTGAAGCTTTCTTT. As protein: CASSLSGDMNTEAFF.